Given below is one T cell receptor beta chain in context. Sequenced by immunoSEQ multiplex PCR; TCRdb stores in-frame clones only, minus some. The data contain 150,000 to 200,000 clones, approximately 92% of them seen just once; the ten biggest clones take up about 10%. These data are taken from a study of T cell responses to AZD1222 COVID-19 vaccine. Germline V gives CDR1 MGHRA, CDR2 YSYEKL. Trimming pared 1 base from V and 6 bases from J, leaving 9 bases between. This CDR3 is built from 13 residues. Sample: peripheral blood, taken on day 0 of AZD1222 vaccination. The chain links TRBV4-1 to TRBJ1-2; D is unresolved. The clonotype was recovered from an adult in good health. The CDR3 reads CASSQVGLDGYTF. In DNA, the CDR3 is TGCGCCAGCAGCCAAGTAGGCCTGGATGGCTACACCTTC.